This is a list of T cell receptor beta chains from one sample in a study of blood T cell repertoires in COVID-19. Repertoires were generated with immunoSEQ multiplex PCR, while TCRdb's copy carries only in-frame clones and drops some. The table includes 150,000 or so clones, 75% to 90% detected once. The sequenced material came from PBMCs or T cells enriched from blood (not recorded which). The receptors originated from a man in his 70s who had been exposed to COVID-19. CDR3s include the opening cysteine and the closing phenylalanine or tryptophan. D genes are given only for firm matches. Rows may omit the clone size; those that give it use once, few, many or a size class.

J gene	clone size	D gene	V gene	CDR3 protein	CDR3 DNA
TRBJ2-3	NA	TRBD1	TRBV19	CASSIGGQGADTQYF	TGTGCCAGTAGTATTGGGGGACAGGGTGCAGATACGCAGTATTTT
TRBJ2-2	few	TRBD2	TRBV7-6	CASSSRGGRGTGELFF	TGTGCCAGCAGCTCCCGGGGCGGGAGGGGCACCGGGGAGCTGTTTTTT
TRBJ2-1	once	TRBD2	TRBV9	CASSPGGTSIYNEQFF	TGTGCCAGCTCTCCCGGTGGGACTAGCATATACAATGAGCAGTTCTTC
TRBJ2-3	NA	NA	TRBV5-5	CATRLRGSSTDTQYF	TGTGCCACGAGACTCAGGGGAAGTAGCACAGATACGCAGTATTTT
TRBJ1-4	NA	TRBD1	TRBV6-5	CASREDRQNEKLFF	TGTGCCAGCAGAGAGGACAGGCAGAATGAAAAACTGTTTTTT
TRBJ2-3	NA	TRBD2	TRBV4-1	CASRMTSGRITDTQYF	TGCGCCAGCAGGATGACTAGCGGGAGAATTACAGATACGCAGTATTTT
TRBJ1-5	NA	NA	TRBV10-2	CASSDGQSNQPQHF	TGCGCCAGCAGTGACGGACAGAGCAATCAGCCCCAGCATTTT
TRBJ2-2	NA	NA	TRBV11-2	CASSRTRNTGELFF	TGTGCCAGCAGCCGTACTAGGAACACCGGGGAGCTGTTTTTT
TRBJ2-2	NA	TRBD1	TRBV29-1	CSVGQGNGELFF	TGCAGCGTTGGACAGGGCAACGGGGAGCTGTTTTTT
TRBJ2-2	NA	NA	TRBV28	CASSLWGSGDNTGELFF	TGTGCCAGCAGCCTTTGGGGTTCAGGGGATAACACCGGGGAGCTGTTTTTT
TRBJ1-4	once	NA	TRBV5-6	CASSRQGTNEKLFF	TGTGCCAGCAGTCGTCAGGGGACTAATGAAAAACTGTTTTTT
TRBJ1-4	NA	TRBD1	TRBV5-1	CASSNTGTGTYFEKLFF	TGCGCCAGCAGCAACACCGGGACAGGGACTTATTTTGAAAAACTGTTTTTT
TRBJ2-7	NA	TRBD1	TRBV19	CASSMIGTGSSTYEQYF	TGTGCCAGTAGTATGATCGGGACAGGCTCATCCACCTACGAGCAGTACTTC
TRBJ2-3	once	TRBD1	TRBV18	CASSPPGQGSDTQYF	TGTGCCAGCTCACCCCCGGGACAGGGATCAGATACGCAGTATTTT
TRBJ1-6	once	NA	TRBV28	CASSSPANSPLHF	TGTGCCAGCAGTTCGCCAGCGAATTCACCCCTCCACTTT
TRBJ2-7	NA	TRBD2	TRBV27	CASGYPGLANHEQYF	TGTGCCAGCGGCTATCCGGGACTAGCAAACCACGAGCAGTACTTC
TRBJ1-4	NA	TRBD1	TRBV27	CASSLSTLTGVNEKLFF	TGTGCCAGCAGTTTATCCACCCTGACAGGGGTTAATGAAAAACTGTTTTTT
TRBJ1-1	NA	TRBD1	TRBV7-9	CASSLVAGGSTEAFF	TGTGCCAGCAGCTTAGTGGCAGGGGGCTCCACTGAAGCTTTCTTT
TRBJ2-7	NA	TRBD1	TRBV29-1	CSVVLRTGGTYEQYF	TGCAGCGTTGTTCTCCGGACAGGGGGAACCTACGAGCAGTACTTC
TRBJ2-3	once	NA	TRBV6-2/TRBV6-3	CASSTGTLTDTQYF	TGTGCCAGCAGTACTGGGACTTTAACAGATACGCAGTATTTT
TRBJ2-1	NA	NA	TRBV4-3	CASSQVGQGRWDEQFF	TGCGCCAGCAGCCAAGTGGGGCAGGGCCGATGGGATGAGCAGTTCTTC
TRBJ2-1	NA	TRBD1	TRBV24-1	CATSLTGGEQGAGNTPYNEQFF	TGTGCCACCAGCCTGACAGGGGGAGAACAAGGAGCGGGGAACACGCCTTACAATGAGCAGTTCTTC
TRBJ2-5	NA	NA	TRBV7-2	CASSLIASSRETQYF	TGTGCCAGCAGCTTAATCGCTAGCTCTCGAGAGACCCAGTACTTC
TRBJ1-1	NA	NA	TRBV7-9	CASSLTGSHTEAFF	TGTGCCAGCAGCTTAACGGGGTCCCACACTGAAGCTTTCTTT
TRBJ1-4	NA	TRBD1	TRBV19	CASSRGDSLNEKLFF	TGTGCCAGTAGTAGAGGGGACAGCCTCAATGAAAAACTGTTTTTT
TRBJ1-2	NA	NA	TRBV4-3	CASSPKRELGYGYTF	TGCGCCAGCAGCCCAAAGCGGGAGCTTGGCTATGGCTACACCTTC
TRBJ1-2	NA	TRBD1	TRBV2	CASSERTGGGYGYTF	TGTGCCAGCAGTGAACGGACAGGGGGCGGCTATGGCTACACCTTC
TRBJ1-1	NA	TRBD1	TRBV29-1	CSVEEYGTGGEAFF	TGCAGCGTTGAAGAATACGGGACAGGGGGTGAAGCTTTCTTT
TRBJ2-7	few	NA	TRBV15	CATSRDDSGTYEQYF	TGTGCCACCAGCAGAGATGATAGCGGAACCTACGAGCAGTACTTC
TRBJ2-2	NA	TRBD2	TRBV15	CATSRPGASGSRVNTGELFF	TGTGCCACCAGCAGACCGGGGGCTAGCGGGAGTAGGGTGAACACCGGGGAGCTGTTTTTT
TRBJ2-7	NA	TRBD2	TRBV7-2	CASTQGLAGNYEQYF	TGTGCCAGCACCCAAGGGCTAGCGGGTAACTACGAGCAGTACTTC
TRBJ1-5	NA	NA	TRBV27	CASSPEGGVGNQPQHF	TGTGCCAGCAGTCCAGAAGGGGGAGTCGGCAATCAGCCCCAGCATTTT
TRBJ2-1	NA	NA	TRBV2	CASSKDTRGLHNEQFF	TGTGCCAGCAGCAAAGACACCAGGGGCCTCCACAATGAGCAGTTCTTC
TRBJ1-4	NA	TRBD1	TRBV27	CASSLTGGLKKLFF	TGTGCCAGCAGTTTGACAGGGGGCCTTAAAAAACTGTTTTTT
TRBJ1-6	NA	TRBD1	TRBV19	CASSAGTGGFYSPLHF	TGTGCCAGTAGTGCCGGGACAGGAGGTTTCTATTCACCCCTCCACTTT
TRBJ2-7	NA	TRBD2	TRBV5-1	CASSPSGGPSYEQYF	TGCGCCAGCAGCCCCAGCGGGGGTCCCTCCTACGAGCAGTACTTC
TRBJ2-1	once	NA	TRBV5-1	CASSADKSEQFF	TGCGCCAGCAGCGCCGACAAATCTGAGCAGTTCTTC
TRBJ2-1	NA	NA	TRBV7-2	CASSLAGAGGEQFF	TGTGCCAGCAGCTTAGCGGGAGCCGGCGGTGAGCAGTTCTTC
TRBJ1-6	NA	NA	TRBV28	CASSSNSPLHF	TGTGCCAGCAGTTCGAATTCACCCCTCCACTTT
TRBJ2-1	NA	TRBD2	TRBV6-5	CASVAGGPLDEQFF	TGTGCCAGCGTAGCGGGAGGGCCCTTGGATGAGCAGTTCTTC
TRBJ2-3	NA	TRBD1	TRBV5-4	CASRPQGASTDTQYF	TGTGCCAGCCGACCACAGGGGGCTAGCACAGATACGCAGTATTTT
TRBJ2-7	few	NA	TRBV18	CASSPRTQSYEQYF	TGTGCCAGCTCACCAAGGACTCAATCCTACGAGCAGTACTTC
TRBJ1-3	NA	NA	TRBV24-1	CATRAGNTIYF	TGTGCCACCAGGGCAGGAAACACCATATATTTT
TRBJ2-6	NA	TRBD1	TRBV6-4	CASSDSFSAGGSGANVLTF	TGTGCCAGCAGTGACTCGTTCAGCGCAGGGGGATCTGGGGCCAACGTCCTGACTTTC
TRBJ2-3	NA	TRBD2	TRBV7-9	CASSLGLAGTDTQYF	TGTGCCAGCAGCTTAGGACTAGCGGGGACAGATACGCAGTATTTT
TRBJ2-5	NA	TRBD2	TRBV7-2	CASSLAETSGQETQYF	TGTGCCAGCAGCTTAGCCGAGACTAGCGGGCAAGAGACCCAGTACTTC
TRBJ1-1	NA	NA	TRBV30	CAWSTTPNTEAFF	TGTGCCTGGTCCACTACACCGAACACTGAAGCTTTCTTT
TRBJ1-2	NA	NA	TRBV5-4	CASSLAGGLAGYTF	TGTGCCAGCAGCTTGGCCGGGGGTCTGGCGGGCTACACCTTC
TRBJ1-4	NA	TRBD1	TRBV18	CASSPRGPEKLFF	TGTGCCAGCTCACCGAGGGGGCCAGAAAAACTGTTTTTT
TRBJ1-5	once	NA	TRBV28	CASRPIDRSQPQHF	TGTGCCAGCAGACCGATTGACAGGTCGCAGCCCCAGCATTTT
TRBJ2-1	NA	NA	TRBV28	CASTDSNEQFF	TGTGCCAGCACGGACAGCAATGAGCAGTTCTTC
TRBJ2-1	NA	NA	TRBV5-8	CASSLAPLPYNEQFF	TGTGCCAGCAGCTTGGCCCCCCTACCCTACAATGAGCAGTTCTTC
TRBJ2-1	NA	NA	TRBV15	CATSSGGRRDNEQFF	TGTGCCACCAGCTCGGGGGGCAGGAGGGATAATGAGCAGTTCTTC
TRBJ2-3	NA	TRBD2	TRBV10-3	CAIRGGSSRDDTQYF	TGTGCCATCAGGGGGGGGTCCTCCCGCGACGATACGCAGTATTTT
TRBJ1-4	few	NA	TRBV5-8	CASSGGYTAEKLFF	TGTGCCAGCAGCGGAGGGTACACAGCCGAAAAACTGTTTTTT
TRBJ1-2	NA	NA	TRBV6-1	CASSEMTGSYGYTF	TGTGCCAGCAGTGAGATGACAGGCAGCTATGGCTACACCTTC
TRBJ2-3	NA	TRBD1	TRBV5-5	CASRPGTGSTDTQYF	TGTGCCAGCAGACCCGGGACAGGGAGCACAGATACGCAGTATTTT
TRBJ2-4	NA	NA	TRBV11-3	CASSSGDTSKNIQYF	TGTGCCAGCAGCTCTGGGGACACCTCCAAAAACATTCAGTACTTC
TRBJ1-3	NA	NA	TRBV7-9	CATDRDYSGNTIYF	TGTGCCACCGATAGGGACTACTCTGGAAACACCATATATTTT
TRBJ2-2	NA	NA	TRBV19	CATWGYTGELFF	TGTGCCACATGGGGCTACACCGGGGAGCTGTTTTTT